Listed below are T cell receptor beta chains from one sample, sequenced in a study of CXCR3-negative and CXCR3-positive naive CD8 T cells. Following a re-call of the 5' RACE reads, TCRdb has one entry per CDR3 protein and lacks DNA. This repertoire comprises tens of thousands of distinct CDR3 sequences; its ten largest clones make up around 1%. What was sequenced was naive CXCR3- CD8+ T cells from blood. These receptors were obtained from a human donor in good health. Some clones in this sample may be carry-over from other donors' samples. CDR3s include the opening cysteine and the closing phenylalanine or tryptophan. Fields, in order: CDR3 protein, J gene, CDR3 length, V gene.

CDR3 protein: CASSPTGERYGYTF
J gene: TRBJ1-2
CDR3 length: 14
V gene: TRBV6-5

CDR3 protein: CASSLSGGPYEQYF
J gene: TRBJ2-7
CDR3 length: 14
V gene: TRBV7-2

CDR3 protein: CATSRARGISYEQYF
J gene: TRBJ2-7
CDR3 length: 15
V gene: TRBV15

CDR3 protein: CASSVEGTVNNEQFF
J gene: TRBJ2-1
CDR3 length: 15
V gene: TRBV9

CDR3 protein: CSGQGAGTEAFF
J gene: TRBJ1-1
CDR3 length: 12
V gene: TRBV29-1

CDR3 protein: CASSLPNTGELFF
J gene: TRBJ2-2
CDR3 length: 13
V gene: TRBV7-9

CDR3 protein: CASSLEGTGTEAFF
J gene: TRBJ1-1
CDR3 length: 14
V gene: TRBV5-1

CDR3 protein: CATSLGRSSYNSPLHF
J gene: TRBJ1-6
CDR3 length: 16
V gene: TRBV15

CDR3 protein: CASSSPPLAGGRVEQFF
J gene: TRBJ2-1
CDR3 length: 17
V gene: TRBV28

CDR3 protein: CASSLGLPYNEQFF
J gene: TRBJ2-1
CDR3 length: 14
V gene: TRBV28

CDR3 protein: CASSYYRFTGELFF
J gene: TRBJ2-2
CDR3 length: 14
V gene: TRBV6-6

CDR3 protein: CASSLVVGTGLGMNTEAFF
J gene: TRBJ1-1
CDR3 length: 19
V gene: TRBV7-2

CDR3 protein: CASNHGNGALYEQYF
J gene: TRBJ2-7
CDR3 length: 15
V gene: TRBV12-3/TRBV12-4

CDR3 protein: CASSGGQGGQPQHF
J gene: TRBJ1-5
CDR3 length: 14
V gene: TRBV9

CDR3 protein: CASSPPGQGPDEQFF
J gene: TRBJ2-1
CDR3 length: 15
V gene: TRBV27

CDR3 protein: CASSLESLAGTVQFF
J gene: TRBJ2-1
CDR3 length: 15
V gene: TRBV7-6

CDR3 protein: CASSQTDYSNQPQHF
J gene: TRBJ1-5
CDR3 length: 15
V gene: TRBV19

CDR3 protein: CASIFVGDSKHGYTF
J gene: TRBJ1-2
CDR3 length: 15
V gene: TRBV13

CDR3 protein: CASRDAGQETQYF
J gene: TRBJ2-5
CDR3 length: 13
V gene: TRBV2

CDR3 protein: CASSVDGVGSPLHF
J gene: TRBJ1-6
CDR3 length: 14
V gene: TRBV9

CDR3 protein: CASSLGWDHNEQFF
J gene: TRBJ2-1
CDR3 length: 14
V gene: TRBV7-9

CDR3 protein: CASSGLAGGQEQYF
J gene: TRBJ2-7
CDR3 length: 14
V gene: TRBV12-3/TRBV12-4

CDR3 protein: CASSIGAGGEKLFF
J gene: TRBJ1-4
CDR3 length: 14
V gene: TRBV19

CDR3 protein: CASSHHVGEQYF
J gene: TRBJ2-7
CDR3 length: 12
V gene: TRBV4-1

CDR3 protein: CSARNPDSMNTEAFF
J gene: TRBJ1-1
CDR3 length: 15
V gene: TRBV20-1

CDR3 protein: CASSLKISAREGVHEQFF
J gene: TRBJ2-1
CDR3 length: 18
V gene: TRBV7-9

CDR3 protein: CASSLDHREWSTEAFF
J gene: TRBJ1-1
CDR3 length: 16
V gene: TRBV7-8

CDR3 protein: CASSTRQESNEKLFF
J gene: TRBJ1-4
CDR3 length: 15
V gene: TRBV21-1

CDR3 protein: CSVSANFYEQYF
J gene: TRBJ2-7
CDR3 length: 12
V gene: TRBV29-1

CDR3 protein: CASSFPYDTQYF
J gene: TRBJ2-3
CDR3 length: 12
V gene: TRBV11-2

CDR3 protein: CASTPFGTGDNEQFF
J gene: TRBJ2-1
CDR3 length: 15
V gene: TRBV28

CDR3 protein: CASSDLSYEQYF
J gene: TRBJ2-7
CDR3 length: 12
V gene: TRBV28

CDR3 protein: CASSSDKYFLYEQYF
J gene: TRBJ2-7
CDR3 length: 15
V gene: TRBV7-9

CDR3 protein: CASSDDRAVYEQYF
J gene: TRBJ2-7
CDR3 length: 14
V gene: TRBV6-1

CDR3 protein: CSVDSSQGLQFF
J gene: TRBJ2-1
CDR3 length: 12
V gene: TRBV29-1